This T cell receptor beta chain is from a study of shared clonotypes between healthy human individuals (dated by TCRdb to the early 2020s). A note on the overall study: The cohort included three men and a couple of women between 18 and 49 years of age. For each donor, CD4 naive and CD4 memory were each run on three plates, CD8 naive on two plates, and CD8 memory on one plate. Different laboratories and diverse techniques were used to prepare libraries and sequence TCR repertoires, to increase sequencing depth and limit assay-specific biases. Blood TCR repertoires of about five healthy adults were deeply sequenced to estimate repertoire size and the extent of clonotype sharing between individuals. Each donor's leukapheresis produced roughly between roughly 0.85 and 10 billion PBMCs. What the authors observed across the whole study: Pairwise subsampling indicated that sequencing depth was expected to affect the degree of clonotype sharing among donors. Across a handful of donors, roughly 5% of naive CD4, roughly 3.5% of naive CD8, roughly 2.3% of memory CD4, and 0.4% to 0.45% of memory CD8 clonotypes were shared. Sampling was restricted to blood, and TCR repertoires in tissue are likely to differ from TCR repertoires in blood. Larger estimated clonotype richness was generally found for naive subsets than for memory subsets. Compared with non-shared clonotypes, the clonotypes found in all four sorted-subset donors had higher generation probabilities. Even with the large sequencing depth, rarefaction of the sorted-subset datasets indicated that sequencing was incomplete. Because the study included a small number of donors, the genetic and exposure-history diversity represented was limited.

Looking up the germline V gene yields CDR1 SGHTA and CDR2 FQGNSA. V is shortened by 5 bases, J by 1 base, and the region joining them spans 9 bases. Spanning cysteine to phenylalanine, the CDR3 consists of 14 amino acids. Here the CDR3 DNA is all that survives: 42 bases in frame from base 1. Donors were healthy HIV-negative adults with no recently reported acute infections or vaccinations. Only Caucasian adults living in Nashville, Tennessee, USA were represented among the donors. CD4+ T cells were enriched by magnetic negative selection; naive cells were then positively selected on CD45RA, and the negative fraction formed the memory subset. Blood was obtained by leukapheresis, after which PBMCs were separated by Ficoll-Histopaque density gradient centrifugation and cryopreserved in liquid nitrogen vapor phase. Analytical flow cytometry was used to check the purity and quantity of every magnetically sorted T cell population. Each sorted fraction had its genomic DNA isolated and then quantified by UV absorbance on a Nanodrop 2000c.

As regards this clone: It lacks a known antigen. Qualities for individual bases were not recorded, and no much larger clone is one base off. Other DNA sequences in this specimen translate into the identical CDR3.

Using the deep immunoSEQ assay, multiplex PCR amplified TCR CDR3 regions from genomic DNA. For each cell subset, the extracted genomic DNA was distributed evenly across all wells of several immunoSEQ 96-well plates, and each plate served as one replicate. For sorted subsets, approximately 0.2 ug of genomic DNA, equivalent to 25,000 to 35,000 T cell genomes, went into each replicate PCR. The purified libraries were quantified using a Qubit 3.0 fluorometer, sized with a Bioanalyzer 2100, and then quantified again using the KAPA Library Quantification kit. Every immunoSEQ 96-well plate was sequenced on a dedicated single-read 150-cycle Illumina NextSeq 550 flow cell. Turning to the authors' computational methods: Because the immunoSEQ output included only junctional sequences and no quality scores, the filtering could not be the same as the filtering used for full-length reads. Sequences were annotated with PyIR, a Python wrapper for IgBLAST v1.9, using IMGT germline references to assign V/J genes and CDR3. Reads were filtered out if the reads had weak V/J assignments (E-value above 1e-6), no CDR3, stop codons, out-of-frame junctions, or ambiguous translated residues. A V3J clonotype was defined by an identical inferred V gene, J gene, and CDR3 amino acid sequence. Percentage overlap between repertoires was calculated by dividing the number of shared unique clonotypes by the size of the smaller repertoire. Richness of each repertoire was evaluated using RTK rarefaction, the Chao1 estimator, and Recon v2.1 estimates of unobserved clonotypes. OLGA was used to compute generation probabilities for all TCRbeta clonotypes that the gDNA method yielded from four donors. The clones in this table, taken by TCRdb from immuneACCESS, are in-frame only. Not every clone is retained; where verified, under half of the shortfall comes from an unresolved V gene, and the cause of the rest is unknown. That table is the source of V, J and clone size, and D and trimming were worked out from the DNA. This sample has 2 million to 2.5 million clones in its table, and under 97% of those were observed once. The leading ten clones occupy roughly 0.13% of the sample.

The chain was built from TRBV7-2 and TRBJ1-3; no confident D gene assignment can be made. Sequenced input: naive CD4+ T cells sorted from blood. This sample's cell subset or site label indicates: CD45RA+ positively selected. The source of this sequence is a man aged 18 to 30 in good health. The CDR3 protein: CASSRGGSGNTIYF. The bases are TGTGCCAGCAGCCGGGGAGGATCTGGAAACACCATATATTTT.